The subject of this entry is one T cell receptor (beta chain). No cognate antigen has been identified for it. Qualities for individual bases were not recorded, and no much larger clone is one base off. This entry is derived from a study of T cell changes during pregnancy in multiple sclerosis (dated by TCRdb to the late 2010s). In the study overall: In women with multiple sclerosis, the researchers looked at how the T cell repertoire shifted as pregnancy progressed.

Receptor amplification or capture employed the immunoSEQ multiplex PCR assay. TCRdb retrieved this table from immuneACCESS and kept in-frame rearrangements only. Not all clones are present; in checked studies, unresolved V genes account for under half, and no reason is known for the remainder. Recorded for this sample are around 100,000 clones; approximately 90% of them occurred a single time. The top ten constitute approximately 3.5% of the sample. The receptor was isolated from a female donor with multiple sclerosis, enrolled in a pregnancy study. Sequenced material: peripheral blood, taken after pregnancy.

The DNA sequence reads TGTGCCATCGGCGAGGCGTTCGAGCAGTACTTC. Translated, it reads CAIGEAFEQYF. The V and J segments used are TRBV10-3 and TRBJ2-7; no D gene call is confident. The CDR3 runs 11 residues from the cysteine to the phenylalanine. Only CDR3 DNA is held: 33 bases, read in frame from base 1. V is reduced by 8 bases and J by 6 bases, leaving a spacing of 11 bases between them. CDR1 and CDR2 (ENHRY, SYGVKD) derive from the germline V gene.